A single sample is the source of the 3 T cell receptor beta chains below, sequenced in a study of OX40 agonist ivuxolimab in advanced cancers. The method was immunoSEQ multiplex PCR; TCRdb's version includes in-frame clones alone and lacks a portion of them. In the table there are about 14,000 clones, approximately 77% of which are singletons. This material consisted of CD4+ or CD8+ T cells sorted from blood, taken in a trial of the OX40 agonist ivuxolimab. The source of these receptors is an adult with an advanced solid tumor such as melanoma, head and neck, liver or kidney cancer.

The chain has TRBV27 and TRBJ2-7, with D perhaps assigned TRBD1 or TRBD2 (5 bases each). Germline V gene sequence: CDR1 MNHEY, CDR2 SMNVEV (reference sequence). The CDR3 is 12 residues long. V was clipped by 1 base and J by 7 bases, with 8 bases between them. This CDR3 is CASSLFWGEQYF. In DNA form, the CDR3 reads TGTGCCAGCAGTTTATTCTGGGGGGAGCAGTACTTC.

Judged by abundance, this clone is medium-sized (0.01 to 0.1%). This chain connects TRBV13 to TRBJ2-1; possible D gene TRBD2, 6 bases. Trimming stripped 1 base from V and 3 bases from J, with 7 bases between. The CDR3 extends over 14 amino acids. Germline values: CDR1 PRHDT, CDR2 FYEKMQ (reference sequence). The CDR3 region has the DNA TGTGCCAGCAGCTTAGCCGGGGGCTACAATGAGCAGTTCTTC. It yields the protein CASSLAGGYNEQFF.

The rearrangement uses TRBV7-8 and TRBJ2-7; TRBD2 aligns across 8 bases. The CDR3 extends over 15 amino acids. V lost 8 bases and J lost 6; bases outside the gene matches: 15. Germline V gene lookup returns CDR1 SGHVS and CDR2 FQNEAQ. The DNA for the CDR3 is TGTGCCAGCGTGGGGACGTCGGGAGGGCAGGGCGAGCAGTACTTC. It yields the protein CASVGTSGGQGEQYF.